This TCR beta chain comes out of a study of blood T cell repertoires in COVID-19. Study information: PBMCs, B-cell-depleted T cells, or T cells were the source of the cDNA or gDNA that made up the material.

CDR1 is KGHSH and CDR2 is LQKENI in the germline V gene. V was trimmed by 0 bases and J by 0 bases, leaving 3 bases between them. The CDR3 extends over 13 amino acids. The data were produced by immunoSEQ multiplex PCR, yet TCRdb's version contains in-frame clones alone and is incomplete. The data show around 470,000 clones, 90% seen once. Donors in Cohort 3 counted as recovered after two negative PCRs, clearance, or symptom resolution. Details on this clone: Other DNA variants within this sample encode the same CDR3.

The sequenced sample consisted of PBMCs or T cells enriched from blood (not recorded which). The rearrangement links TRBV18 to TRBJ2-7; the D is unclear. This sequence was found in a man aged 18-30 years who had recovered from COVID-19. CDR3 in amino acids: CASSPPSSYEQYF. CDR3 coding DNA: TGTGCCAGCTCACCACCGAGCTCCTACGAGCAGTACTTC.